One and the same sample provided the 24 T cell receptor beta chains below, sequenced in a study of long-term antiretroviral therapy in people with HIV. The immunoSEQ assay was v3.0, run at survey level. Only in-frame clones appear in the TCRdb table, and some are missing; sequencing was by immunoSEQ multiplex PCR. The sample lists about 28,000 clones, less than 90% occurring once. The material sequenced was unsorted PBMCs, taken 0.4 years after starting antiretroviral therapy. The receptor set was obtained from a man aged 18 to 30 with HIV.

The V call is TRBV4-3, the J call TRBJ1-4, with D possibly matching TRBD1 (6 bases). CDR1 is LGHNA, CDR2 YSLEER, per germline. Trimming stripped 1 base from V and 0 bases from J, with 9 bases between. The CDR3 consists of 16 residues. The CDR3 coding sequence is TGCGCCAGCAGCCAAGTCCGGACAGCAACTAATGAAAAACTGTTTTTT. Protein: CASSQVRTATNEKLFF.

The chain employs TRBV19 and TRBJ2-6, with D perhaps TRBD2 (6 bases). The ends were cut back, 7 bases at V and 1 base at J, with 14 bases in the middle. The germline V gene encodes CDR1 LNHDA and CDR2 SQIVND (reference sequence). The CDR3 spans 16 residues. CDR3 sequence (DNA): TGTGCCAGTACCCCCGCTGGGAGGTCTGGGGCCAACGTCCTGACTTTC. Encoded protein: CASTPAGRSGANVLTF.

The CDR3 protein is CASSYSLGQSYEQYF. The CDR3 nucleotides are TGTGCCAGCAGTTACTCGTTAGGACAGTCCTACGAGCAGTACTTC. The chain uses TRBV6-6 and TRBJ2-7; D perhaps matches TRBD1 (6 bases). V lost 0 bases and J 1 base, leaving 10 bases between the germline ends. The CDR3 is made up of 15 amino acids. In germline, CDR1 is MNHNY, CDR2 SVGAGI (reference sequence).

The gene calls are TRBV11-3 and TRBJ2-5; D might be TRBD1 (6 bases). Germline V CDR1 and CDR2: SGHNT, YENEEA. V was trimmed by 5 bases and J by 8 bases, leaving 12 bases between them. This CDR3 spans 12 amino acids. The CDR3 bases are TGTGCCAGCAGCGGCCAGGGGATAACCCAGTACTTC. Translation gives CASSGQGITQYF.

The chain employs TRBV6-5 and TRBJ2-6; D not resolved. V was trimmed by 0 bases and J by 0 bases, leaving 3 bases between them. The CDR3 totals 15 residues. Per germline, CDR1 MNHEY and CDR2 SVGAGI. CDR3 DNA sequence: TGTGCCAGCAGTTACTCGAGCTCTGGGGCCAACGTCCTGACTTTC. Translation gives CASSYSSSGANVLTF.

The V call is TRBV27, the J call TRBJ1-5; TRBD1 matches 7 bases. V trimming: 4 bases; J trimming: 4 bases; junction bases outside the gene matches: 13. Germline V lookup: CDR1 MNHEY, CDR2 SMNVEV (reference sequence). The CDR3 is 17 amino acids. CDR3 region: CASSSSMWTGTNQPQHF. The DNA for the CDR3 is TGTGCCAGCAGTTCCTCCATGTGGACAGGAACTAATCAGCCCCAGCATTTT.

The sample holds one count of this clone. The chain carries TRBV4-1 and TRBJ1-5, with D uncertain. The germline gives CDR1 MGHRA, CDR2 YSYEKL. The V and J ends lost 2 bases and 1 base respectively, with 9 bases between them. This CDR3 contains 15 residues. CDR3: CASSQHLFSNQPQHF. The DNA of the CDR3 is TGCGCCAGCAGCCAACATCTCTTCAGCAATCAGCCCCAGCATTTT.

J is TRBJ1-1 and V is TRBV2; no clear D. This CDR3 spans 15 amino acids. V shed 10 bases and J shed 0 bases, with 18 bases lying between them. Germline assignment: CDR1 SNHLY and CDR2 FYNNEI. Here the CDR3 DNA reads TGTGCCACCAAAATGGCGGAACAGATGAACACTGAAGCTTTCTTT. This sequence encodes CATKMAEQMNTEAFF.

Here the CDR3 DNA reads TGTGCCAGCAGTTACTCGGGGGGGGATACGCAGTATTTT. Translating gives CASSYSGGDTQYF. The gene calls are TRBV6-5 and TRBJ2-3; TRBD2 aligns across 7 bases. This CDR3 comprises 13 residues. CDR1 is MNHEY and CDR2 is SVGAGI in the germline V gene. With V trimmed by 0 bases and J by 6 bases, 0 bases remained unmatched.

This chain connects TRBV7-2 to TRBJ2-7, with a weak D call TRBD1 (6 bases). Germline V gives CDR1 SGHTA, CDR2 FQGNSA. The ends were cut back, 1 base at V and 2 bases at J, with 12 bases in the middle. The CDR3 sequence is 15 residues long. The CDR3 is CASSLGGGGAYEQYF. For the CDR3, the DNA is TGTGCCAGCAGCTTAGGAGGGGGTGGGGCCTACGAGCAGTACTTC.

The chain has TRBV28 and TRBJ1-5; a weak D match, TRBD1 (5 bases). Germline V CDR1 and CDR2: MDHEN, SYDVKM. The CDR3 has 13 residues. Between the trimmed V and J ends, which lost 7 bases and 2 bases, there was a span of 9 bases. CDR3 protein: CASNLGGNQPQHF. CDR3 nucleotides: TGTGCCAGCAACTTGGGGGGCAATCAGCCCCAGCATTTT.

This sequence joins TRBV19 and TRBJ1-1; D perhaps matches TRBD1 (5 bases). The CDR3 has 14 amino acids. Trimming cost V 2 bases and J 5 bases, with 12 bases left between them. Germline lookup yields CDR1 LNHDA and CDR2 SQIVND (reference sequence). In DNA form, the CDR3 reads TGTGCCAGTAGTATAAGATTACGGGGGACTGAAGCTTTCTTT. Translating gives CASSIRLRGTEAFF.

The chain links TRBV27 to TRBJ2-5; D not resolved. This CDR3 spans 14 amino acids. From germline, CDR1 is MNHEY and CDR2 SMNVEV (reference sequence). Trimming shortened V by 2 bases and J by 3 bases, and 10 bases separated the two germline ends. The CDR3 DNA sequence: TGTGCCAGCAGTTTAAAACAGAGTGAAGAGACCCAGTACTTC. Protein product: CASSLKQSEETQYF.

The rearrangement links TRBV5-1 to TRBJ2-5; D gene ambiguous. The V gene's germline CDR1 is SGHRS and CDR2 YFSETQ. The CDR3 loop spans 14 amino acids. Trimming took off 0 bases at V and 2 bases at J, with 8 bases between the two ends. The CDR3 loop reads CASSLELSQETQYF. CDR3 DNA sequence: TGCGCCAGCAGCTTGGAGCTCTCTCAAGAGACCCAGTACTTC.

This clone was picked up a small number of times. The chain recombines TRBV19 with TRBJ1-5; TRBD1 might be the D (5 bases). This CDR3 contains 18 residues. The V gene's germline CDR1 is LNHDA and CDR2 SQIVND (reference sequence). Trimming left V 8 bases short and J 1 base short, with 24 bases between. The CDR3 DNA sequence: TGTGCCAGTCCCCGAACCCCCGGGACCCCATTCAGCAATCAGCCCCAGCATTTT. This sequence encodes CASPRTPGTPFSNQPQHF.

The V call is TRBV7-5, the J call TRBJ1-2; no check of the table's D call, TRBD1, against the DNA was made. TRBV7-5 is an annotated pseudogene. The CDR3 loop spans 13 amino acids. The chain's CDR3 is CARSRTKGDGYTF. DNA for the CDR3: TGTGCCAGAAGCCGAACAAAAGGGGATGGCTACACCTTC.

The sample holds a few counts of this clone. The chain couples TRBV2 to TRBJ2-7; TRBD2 is a possible D gene (5 bases). Germline loops: CDR1 SNHLY, CDR2 FYNNEI. The CDR3 has 14 residues. V was shortened by 8 bases and J by 0 bases, with 14 bases between the two germline ends. This CDR3 reads CASSPGLSSYEQYF. For the CDR3, the DNA is TGTGCCAGCTCGCCTGGACTTAGCTCCTACGAGCAGTACTTC.

The chain is built from TRBV7-9 and TRBJ2-7; no clear D. V gave up 0 bases and J gave up 2 bases, with 8 bases separating them. The germline gives CDR1 SEHNR, CDR2 FQNEAQ (reference sequence). The CDR3 consists of 14 residues. The CDR3 region is CASSLAGTAYEQYF. The CDR3 DNA follows: TGTGCCAGCAGCTTAGCCGGCACGGCCTACGAGCAGTACTTC.

The chain uses TRBV7-2 and TRBJ2-7; D might be TRBD1 (5 bases). From germline, CDR1 is SGHTA and CDR2 FQGNSA. V gave up 1 base and J gave up 5 bases, with 6 bases separating them. CDR3 size: 12 residues. The CDR3 coding sequence is TGTGCCAGCAGCTTAGAGGGGAACGAGCAGTACTTC. Translating it yields CASSLEGNEQYF.

In nucleotides, the CDR3 is TGTGCCAGCAGTATGGGAACGGGACAGAGAACCTACGAGCAGTACTTC. Translated, it gives CASSMGTGQRTYEQYF. V gene TRBV27 combines with J gene TRBJ2-7; 7 nucleotides match TRBD1. The germline CDR1 and CDR2 sequences are MNHEY and SMNVEV (reference sequence). The length of the CDR3 is 16 residues. V shed 5 bases, J shed 2 bases, and the junction held 12 bases outside the gene matches.

The DNA of the CDR3 is TGTGCTAGTGGTTTGGTACAGGGGGACTACGAGCAGTACTTC. This encodes CASGLVQGDYEQYF. J is TRBJ2-7 and V is TRBV12-5; 8 nucleotides match TRBD1. The V segment lost 0 bases and the J segment 3 bases; nucleotides outside the gene matches: 1. This CDR3 has 14 amino acids. The germline CDR1 and CDR2 sequences are LGHNT and FRNRAP.

The chain is built from TRBV2 and TRBJ2-4; D unclear. Germline V lookup: CDR1 SNHLY, CDR2 FYNNEI. This CDR3 region has 15 residues. Trimming stripped 1 base from V and 5 bases from J, with 12 bases between. The CDR3 is CASSEEPTDQNIQYF. As DNA, the CDR3 is TGTGCCAGCAGTGAAGAACCGACGGACCAAAACATTCAGTACTTC. Looking up the rest from reference TRBV2 and TRBJ2-4 gives the full variable domain: EPEVTQTPSHQVTQMGQEVILRCVPISNHLYFYWYRQILGQKVEFLVSFYNNEISEKSEIFDDQFSVERPDGSNFTLKIRSTKLEDSAMYFCASSEEPTDQNIQYFGAGTRLSVL.

This chain connects TRBV5-1 to TRBJ2-1, with D possibly TRBD1 on 7 matching bases. The CDR3 is made up of 17 amino acids. CDR1 and CDR2 (germline): SGHRS, YFSETQ. Between the trimmed V and J ends, which lost 0 bases and 3 bases, there was a span of 16 bases. The CDR3 DNA is TGCGCCAGCAGCTTGGGACAGGGAGGATTAGGCTACAATGAGCAGTTCTTC. Its translation is CASSLGQGGLGYNEQFF.

The chain links TRBV19 to TRBJ2-7; 10 positions agree with TRBD1. V trimming: 6 bases; J trimming: 0 bases; junction bases outside the gene matches: 5. Germline V gene data show CDR1 as LNHDA and CDR2 as SQIVND (reference sequence). CDR3 length: 15 residues. CDR3: CASSPDRGSSYEQYF. For the CDR3, the DNA is TGTGCCAGTAGCCCGGACAGGGGGTCCTCCTACGAGCAGTACTTC.